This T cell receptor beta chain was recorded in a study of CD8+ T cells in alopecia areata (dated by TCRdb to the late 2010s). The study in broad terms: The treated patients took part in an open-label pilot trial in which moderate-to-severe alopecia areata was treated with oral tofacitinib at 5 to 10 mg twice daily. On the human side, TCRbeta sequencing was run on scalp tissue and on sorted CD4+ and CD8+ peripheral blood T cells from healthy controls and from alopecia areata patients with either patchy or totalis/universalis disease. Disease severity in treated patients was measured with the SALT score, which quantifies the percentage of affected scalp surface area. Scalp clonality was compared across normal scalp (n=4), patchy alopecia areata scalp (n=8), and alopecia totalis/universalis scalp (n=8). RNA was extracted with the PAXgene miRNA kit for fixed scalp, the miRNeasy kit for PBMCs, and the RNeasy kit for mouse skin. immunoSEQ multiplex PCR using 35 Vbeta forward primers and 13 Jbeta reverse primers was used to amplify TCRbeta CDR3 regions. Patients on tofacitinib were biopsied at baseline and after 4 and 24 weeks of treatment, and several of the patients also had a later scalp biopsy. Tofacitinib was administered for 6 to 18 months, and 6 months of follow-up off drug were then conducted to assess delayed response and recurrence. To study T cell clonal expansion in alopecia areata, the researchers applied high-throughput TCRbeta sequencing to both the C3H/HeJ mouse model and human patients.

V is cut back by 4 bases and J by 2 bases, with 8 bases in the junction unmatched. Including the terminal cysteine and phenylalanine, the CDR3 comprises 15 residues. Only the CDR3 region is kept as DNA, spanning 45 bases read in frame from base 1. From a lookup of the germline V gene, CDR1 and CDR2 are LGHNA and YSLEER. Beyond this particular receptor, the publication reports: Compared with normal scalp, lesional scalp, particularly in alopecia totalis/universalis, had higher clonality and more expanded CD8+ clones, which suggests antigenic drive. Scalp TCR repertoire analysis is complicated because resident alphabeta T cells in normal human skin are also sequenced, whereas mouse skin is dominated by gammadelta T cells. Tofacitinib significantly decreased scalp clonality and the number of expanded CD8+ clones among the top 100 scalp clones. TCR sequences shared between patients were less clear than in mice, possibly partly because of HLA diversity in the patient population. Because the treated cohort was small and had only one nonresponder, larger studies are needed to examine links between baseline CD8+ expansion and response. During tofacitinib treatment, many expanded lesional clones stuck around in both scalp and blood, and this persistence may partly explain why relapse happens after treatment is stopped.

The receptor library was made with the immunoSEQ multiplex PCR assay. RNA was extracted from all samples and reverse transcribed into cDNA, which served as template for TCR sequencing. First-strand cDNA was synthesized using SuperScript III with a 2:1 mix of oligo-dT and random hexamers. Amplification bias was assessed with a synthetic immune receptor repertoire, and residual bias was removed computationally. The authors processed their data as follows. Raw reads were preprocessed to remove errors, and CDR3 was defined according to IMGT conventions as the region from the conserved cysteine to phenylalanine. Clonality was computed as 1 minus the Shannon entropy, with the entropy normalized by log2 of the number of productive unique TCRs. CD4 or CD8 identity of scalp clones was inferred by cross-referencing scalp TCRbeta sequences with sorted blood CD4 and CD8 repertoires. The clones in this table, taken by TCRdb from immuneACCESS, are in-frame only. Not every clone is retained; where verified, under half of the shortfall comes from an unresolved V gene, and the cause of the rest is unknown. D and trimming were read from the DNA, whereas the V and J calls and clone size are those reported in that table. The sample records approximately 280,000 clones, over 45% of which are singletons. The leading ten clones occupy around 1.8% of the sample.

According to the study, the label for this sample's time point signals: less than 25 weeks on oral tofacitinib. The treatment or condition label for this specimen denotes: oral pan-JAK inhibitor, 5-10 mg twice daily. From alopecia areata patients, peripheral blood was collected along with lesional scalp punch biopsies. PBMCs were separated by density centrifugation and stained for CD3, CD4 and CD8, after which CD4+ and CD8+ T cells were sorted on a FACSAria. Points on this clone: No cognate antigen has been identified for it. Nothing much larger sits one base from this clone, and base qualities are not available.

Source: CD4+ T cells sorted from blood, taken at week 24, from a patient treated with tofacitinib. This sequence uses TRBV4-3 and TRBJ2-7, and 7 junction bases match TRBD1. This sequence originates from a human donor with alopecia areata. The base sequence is TGCGCCAGCAGCCCCTTCCAGGGGGATACCTACGAGCAGTACTTC. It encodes CASSPFQGDTYEQYF.